This is a list of T cell receptor beta chains from one sample in a study of cytomegalovirus exposure and HLA in healthy donors. Profiling relied on immunoSEQ multiplex PCR, and the TCRdb table lists in-frame clones only, not all of them. The table lists about 150,000 clones, around 79% of them singletons. The source material was PBMCs. Receptor source: a human donor in good health. The CDR3 runs from the conserved cysteine through the conserved F or W. The order of the fields is V gene, clone size, J gene, D gene, CDR3 protein, CDR3 DNA. D genes are given only for firm matches. The size of a clone is reported for some rows only, either as once, few or many, or as a class for expanded clones.

TRBV14,.,TRBJ2-1,TRBD1,CASSATTTGGYNEQFF,TGTGCCAGCAGCGCAACCACGACAGGGGGCTACAATGAGCAGTTCTTC
TRBV30,.,TRBJ2-7,.,CAWSYGSYEQYF,TGTGCCTGGAGTTATGGCAGTTACGAGCAGTACTTC
TRBV27,.,TRBJ2-7,.,CASSLLARDSYEQYF,TGTGCCAGCAGTTTATTAGCCAGGGACTCCTACGAGCAGTACTTC
TRBV6-6,.,TRBJ1-1,TRBD1,CASSYGGQGDTEAFF,TGTGCCAGCAGTTACGGGGGACAGGGAGACACTGAAGCTTTCTTT
TRBV7-2,.,TRBJ2-7,.,CASSPRRGTYEQYF,TGTGCCAGCAGCCCCCGACGGGGGACCTACGAGCAGTACTTC
TRBV5-1,.,TRBJ1-1,.,CASSYVDRLNTEAFF,TGCGCCAGCAGCTATGTTGACAGACTGAACACTGAAGCTTTCTTT
TRBV7-2,.,TRBJ1-4,.,CASSSRSATNEKLFF,TGTGCCAGCAGCTCCCGGTCCGCAACTAATGAAAAACTGTTTTTT
TRBV27,.,TRBJ1-4,.,CASSLEGGPGEKLFF,TGTGCCAGCAGTTTAGAGGGGGGGCCTGGGGAAAAACTGTTTTTT
TRBV6-5,.,TRBJ1-4,.,CASSYGTPEEKLFF,TGTGCCAGCAGTTACGGGACACCCGAAGAAAAACTGTTTTTT
TRBV13,.,TRBJ2-1,TRBD1,CASSSRTGYYNEQFF,TGTGCCAGCAGCTCACGGACAGGGTATTACAATGAGCAGTTCTTC
TRBV30,once,TRBJ2-2,TRBD1,CAWSVWDRGNTGELFF,TGTGCCTGGAGTGTTTGGGACAGGGGGAACACCGGGGAGCTGTTTTTT
TRBV4-2,.,TRBJ2-7,TRBD2,CASSQRLAGDYEQYF,TGTGCCAGCAGCCAGCGACTAGCGGGGGACTACGAGCAGTACTTC
TRBV11-2,.,TRBJ2-1,TRBD2,CASSLTSGGGYNEQFF,TGTGCCAGCAGCCTGACTAGCGGAGGGGGATACAATGAGCAGTTCTTC
TRBV11-2,.,TRBJ2-7,TRBD1,CASSLVRLGQGASYEQYF,TGTGCCAGCAGCTTAGTACGATTGGGCCAGGGGGCCTCCTACGAGCAGTACTTC
TRBV28,.,TRBJ1-5,.,CASSELATTNNQPQHF,TGTGCCAGCAGCGAATTAGCCACCACTAACAATCAGCCCCAGCATTTT
TRBV7-2,once,TRBJ2-3,.,CASSLMAGGLDTQYF,TGTGCCAGCAGCTTAATGGCCGGGGGGCTCGATACGCAGTATTTT
TRBV7-9,few,TRBJ1-6,.,CASRLGGDHSPLHF,TGTGCCAGCAGACTAGGAGGGGATCATTCACCCCTCCACTTT
TRBV6-5,.,TRBJ1-2,.,CASSYLGGGGYTF,TGTGCCAGCAGTTACCTGGGGGGGGGTGGCTACACCTTC
TRBV27,few,TRBJ2-7,TRBD1,CASSPGQNYEQYF,TGTGCCAGCAGCCCGGGACAGAACTACGAGCAGTACTTC
TRBV7-2,few,TRBJ2-5,.,CASSFYYRRETQYF,TGTGCCAGCAGCTTTTACTACCGCCGGGAGACCCAGTACTTC
TRBV28,.,TRBJ1-1,.,CASTSSAGLNTEAFF,TGTGCCAGCACCTCCTCTGCGGGGCTGAACACTGAAGCTTTCTTT
TRBV5-6,.,TRBJ1-2,.,CASSRWTTALGYGYTF,TGTGCCAGCAGCCGCTGGACAACGGCTTTGGGCTATGGCTACACCTTC
TRBV6-5,few,TRBJ1-1,.,CASSYGRGNTEAFF,TGTGCCAGCAGTTACGGGAGGGGCAACACTGAAGCTTTCTTT
TRBV27,few,TRBJ1-2,TRBD1,CASSPRTGSGYTF,TGTGCCAGCAGTCCACGGACAGGTTCCGGCTACACCTTC
TRBV30,.,TRBJ2-3,TRBD2,CAWNVAGGTDTQYF,TGTGCCTGGAATGTAGCGGGGGGAACAGATACGCAGTATTTT
TRBV30,.,TRBJ2-1,.,CAWSVGGWDEQFF,TGTGCCTGGAGTGTGGGGGGATGGGATGAGCAGTTCTTC
TRBV7-9,few,TRBJ1-1,TRBD1,CASSLDPGQGGMNTEAFF,TGTGCCAGCAGCTTAGATCCGGGACAGGGTGGCATGAACACTGAAGCTTTCTTT
TRBV12-5,.,TRBJ2-5,TRBD2,CASGLVWRIAGGGSETQYF,TGTGCTAGTGGTTTGGTGTGGAGGATAGCGGGAGGGGGGAGCGAGACCCAGTACTTC
TRBV4-3,.,TRBJ2-1,.,CASSQEWLARHEQFF,TGCGCCAGCAGCCAAGAGTGGCTAGCCCGGCATGAGCAGTTCTTC
TRBV19,.,TRBJ2-1,.,CASSGQGEQFF,TGTGCCAGTAGTGGTCAGGGTGAGCAGTTCTTC
TRBV11-1,.,TRBJ2-1,TRBD2,CASSPSGLAGGSYNEQFF,TGTGCCAGCAGCCCGTCGGGACTAGCGGGGGGGAGCTACAATGAGCAGTTCTTC
TRBV10-2,.,TRBJ2-5,TRBD2,CASKAGVDETQYF,TGCGCCAGCAAGGCGGGAGTAGATGAGACCCAGTACTTC
TRBV4-1,.,TRBJ2-1,TRBD2,CASSLLAGSSYNEQFF,TGCGCCAGCAGCCTACTAGCGGGGAGCTCCTACAATGAGCAGTTCTTC
TRBV27,.,TRBJ2-7,.,CASSSRESQSEQYF,TGTGCCAGCAGTTCCCGTGAATCGCAATCCGAGCAGTACTTC
TRBV7-9,.,TRBJ1-2,.,CASSPTGTIGYTF,TGTGCCAGCAGCCCTACAGGGACCATTGGCTACACCTTC
TRBV5-4,.,TRBJ2-1,TRBD1,CASSLVGQGARNEQFF,TGTGCCAGCAGCTTGGTGGGACAGGGGGCGCGCAATGAGCAGTTCTTC
TRBV6-4,.,TRBJ1-3,.,CAIPRGGAGNTIYF,TGTGCCATCCCTCGGGGGGGAGCGGGAAACACCATATATTTT
TRBV7-9,.,TRBJ2-6,.,CASSPRQSGANVLTF,TGTGCCAGCAGCCCCAGACAGTCAGGGGCCAACGTCCTGACTTTC
TRBV19,.,TRBJ1-1,TRBD1,CASSTTGGFTEAFF,TGTGCCAGTAGTACTACAGGGGGCTTCACTGAAGCTTTCTTT
TRBV5-1,once,TRBJ2-1,.,CASSFSAGTYNEQFF,TGCGCCAGCAGCTTTTCGGCGGGAACCTACAATGAGCAGTTCTTC
TRBV27,.,TRBJ2-1,.,CASSLSRRQDNEQFF,TGTGCCAGCAGTTTAAGTAGGCGCCAGGACAATGAGCAGTTCTTC
TRBV19,.,TRBJ2-1,.,CASTGRGNEQFF,TGTGCCAGTACGGGCCGAGGGAATGAGCAGTTCTTC
TRBV4-1,.,TRBJ1-1,.,CASSQGQTSGEAFF,TGCGCCAGCAGCCAAGGACAGACGAGTGGAGAAGCTTTCTTT
TRBV4-2,.,TRBJ2-1,TRBD2,CASSQAPTSGGAYNEQFF,TGTGCCAGCAGCCAAGCCCCGACTAGCGGGGGAGCCTACAATGAGCAGTTCTTC
TRBV28,.,TRBJ1-2,TRBD1,CASSLLRDRSNYGYTF,TGTGCCAGCAGTTTATTAAGGGACAGGTCTAACTATGGCTACACCTTC
TRBV7-2,.,TRBJ2-7,TRBD2,CASSLEPSGGYEQYF,TGTGCCAGCAGCTTAGAACCTAGCGGGGGCTACGAGCAGTACTTC
TRBV6-5,.,TRBJ1-2,TRBD1,CASSYGTGGVDGYTF,TGTGCCAGCAGTTACGGGACAGGGGGCGTAGATGGCTACACCTTC
TRBV6-5,.,TRBJ1-1,.,CASSYGSLASAFF,TGTGCCAGCAGTTACGGCTCCCTCGCCTCTGCTTTCTTT
TRBV5-1,.,TRBJ2-1,.,CASSFDMAARSAGSYNEQFF,TGCGCCAGCAGCTTCGATATGGCGGCCCGATCCGCGGGGTCCTACAATGAGCAGTTCTTC
TRBV9,.,TRBJ1-1,.,CASSGEGFWDTEAFF,TGTGCCAGCAGCGGGGAGGGGTTCTGGGACACTGAAGCTTTCTTT
TRBV2,once,TRBJ2-1,TRBD2,CASRDETGTSGTYNEQFF,TGTGCCAGCAGAGACGAGACGGGGACTAGCGGAACCTACAATGAGCAGTTCTTC
TRBV5-1,.,TRBJ1-2,.,CASSTSTVGYTF,TGCGCCAGCAGCACCTCGACAGTTGGCTACACCTTC
TRBV5-6,.,TRBJ1-2,.,CASTPGGRVHGYTF,TGTGCCAGCACCCCGGGGGGCAGGGTGCATGGCTACACCTTC
TRBV7-9,.,TRBJ2-3,.,CASSMPKIRLADTQYF,TGTGCCAGCAGCATGCCCAAAATTAGACTAGCAGATACGCAGTATTTT
TRBV6-5,once,TRBJ2-3,.,CASSRAGQSTDTQYF,TGTGCCAGCAGTCGCGCCGGACAGAGCACAGATACGCAGTATTTT